The entry below describes one TCR beta chain. V was pared by 0 bases and J by 7 bases, with 8 bases of the junction left unmatched. CDR1 is SGHKS, CDR2 YYEKEE, per germline (reference sequence). The CDR3 sequence is 16 residues long. This record comes from a study of blood T cell repertoires in COVID-19. Original processing methods: Scientists estimated how many nucleated cells there were by amplifying reference gene primers. Sequencing was performed with immunoSEQ multiplex PCR; in TCRdb, only in-frame clones are kept and a portion is missing. That table furnishes V, J and clone size, whereas the DNA furnished D and trimming. This sample has about 74,000 clones, with over 75% found just once.

Source material: peripheral blood. This clonotype originated in a man in his forties or fifties with acute or convalescent COVID-19. The gene calls are TRBV5-5 and TRBJ2-7, with TRBD1 identical over 12 bases. In DNA, the CDR3 is TGTGCCAGCAGCTTGGCCGGGGGGACAGGGGGCAGGGAGCAGTACTTC. It is translated as CASSLAGGTGGREQYF. The full variable domain, in which reference TRBV5-5 and TRBJ2-7 provide the parts outside the CDR3, is DAGVTQSPTHLIKTRGQQVTLRCSPISGHKSVSWYQQVLGQGPQFIFQYYEKEERGRGNFPDRFSARQFPNYSSELNVNALLLGDSALYLCASSLAGGTGGREQYFGPGTRLTVT.